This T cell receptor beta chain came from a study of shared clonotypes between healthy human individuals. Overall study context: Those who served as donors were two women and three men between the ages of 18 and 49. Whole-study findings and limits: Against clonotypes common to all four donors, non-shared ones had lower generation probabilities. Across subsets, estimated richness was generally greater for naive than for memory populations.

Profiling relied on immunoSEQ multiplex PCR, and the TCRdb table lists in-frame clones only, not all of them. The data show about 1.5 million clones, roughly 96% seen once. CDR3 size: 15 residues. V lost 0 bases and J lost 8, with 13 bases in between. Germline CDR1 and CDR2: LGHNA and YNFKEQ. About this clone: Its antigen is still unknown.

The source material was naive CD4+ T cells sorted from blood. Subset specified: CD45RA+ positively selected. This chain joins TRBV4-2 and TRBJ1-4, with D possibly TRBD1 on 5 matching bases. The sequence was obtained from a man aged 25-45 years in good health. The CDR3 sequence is CASSQDGQGSEKLFF. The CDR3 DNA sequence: TGTGCCAGCAGCCAAGATGGGCAGGGCAGCGAAAAACTGTTTTTT.